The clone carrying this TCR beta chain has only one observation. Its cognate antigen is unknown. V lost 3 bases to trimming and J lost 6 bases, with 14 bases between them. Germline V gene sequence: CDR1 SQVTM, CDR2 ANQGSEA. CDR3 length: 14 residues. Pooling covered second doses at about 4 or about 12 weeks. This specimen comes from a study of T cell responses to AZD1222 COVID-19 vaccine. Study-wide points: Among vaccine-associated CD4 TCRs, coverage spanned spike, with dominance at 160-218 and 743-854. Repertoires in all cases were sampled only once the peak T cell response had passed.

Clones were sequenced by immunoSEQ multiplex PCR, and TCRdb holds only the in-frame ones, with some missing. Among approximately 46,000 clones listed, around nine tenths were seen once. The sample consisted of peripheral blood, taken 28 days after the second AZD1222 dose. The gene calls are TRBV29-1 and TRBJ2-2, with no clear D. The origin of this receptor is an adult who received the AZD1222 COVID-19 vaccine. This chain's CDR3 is CSVEGLPGSGELFF. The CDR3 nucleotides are TGCAGCGTTGAGGGGTTACCCGGGTCCGGGGAGCTGTTTTTT.